This T cell receptor (beta chain) came from a study of T cells in Graves' hyperthyroidism and ophthalmopathy. Study-wide results and limits: In blood, most of the thyroid clonotypes expanded above 0.001 were also present.

As regards this clonotype: The antigen remains unidentified.

TCR beta CDR3 regions were amplified from RNA. With the HTBI primer set, the TCR CDR3 went through a first round of RT-PCR. In TCRdb, the multiplex PCR reads were re-called with MiXCR into one record per CDR3 protein. This table has roughly 99,000 distinct CDR3 sequences, about 17% appearing once. V was clipped by 5 bases and J by 2 bases, with 13 bases between them. The V gene's germline CDR1 is MNHEY and CDR2 SMNVEV (reference sequence). There are 15 residues in the CDR3. Sequenced material: blood. The rearrangement joins TRBV27 to TRBJ2-1; a possible D gene is TRBD2 (6 bases). The clonotype originates from a woman between 45 and 60 years old with Graves' hyperthyroidism. The CDR3 nucleotides read TGTGCCAGCAGTCCGGGGGTTGGGCCCTACAATGAGCAGTTCTTC. Its translation is CASSPGVGPYNEQFF.